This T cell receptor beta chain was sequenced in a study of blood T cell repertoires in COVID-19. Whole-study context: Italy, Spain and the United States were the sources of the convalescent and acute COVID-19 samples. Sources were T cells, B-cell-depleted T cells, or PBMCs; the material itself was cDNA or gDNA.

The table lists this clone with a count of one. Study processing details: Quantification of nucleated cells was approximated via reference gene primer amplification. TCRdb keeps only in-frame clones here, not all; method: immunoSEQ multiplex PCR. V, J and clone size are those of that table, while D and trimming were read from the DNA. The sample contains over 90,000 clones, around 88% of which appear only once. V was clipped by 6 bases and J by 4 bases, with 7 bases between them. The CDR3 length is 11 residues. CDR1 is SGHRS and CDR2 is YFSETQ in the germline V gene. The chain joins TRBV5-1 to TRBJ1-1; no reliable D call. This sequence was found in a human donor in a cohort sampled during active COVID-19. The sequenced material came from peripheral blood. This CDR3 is CASTGSTEAFF. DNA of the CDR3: TGCGCCAGCACTGGCAGCACTGAAGCTTTCTTT.